This TCR beta chain appears in the sequencing data of a study of breast tumors, draining lymph nodes, adjacent tissues. Via MiXCR, TCRdb re-called the multiplex PCR reads, giving one row per CDR3 protein. The profile covers about 22,000 distinct CDR3 sequences, with roughly 55% appearing a single time and more than 13% taken by the ten largest. Of note for this clonotype: Its antigen is still unknown.

Notes on the study in general: Tumor T cell lymph node origin was a supported hypothesis, not proven. Compared with lymph nodes, tumors were less diverse; compared with nontumor tissue, more.

CDR1 DFQATT and CDR2 SNEGSKA come from the germline V gene (reference sequence). V lost 2 bases and J lost 4; bases outside the gene matches: 11. The CDR3 has 17 residues. This chain joins TRBV20-1 and TRBJ1-5; 10 bases are a match to TRBD1. The origin of this receptor is a female donor with breast cancer. Some clones in this sample may be carry-over from other donors' samples. Specimen: breast tumor tissue. The CDR3 DNA sequence: TGCAGTGCTAGACCCACCGGGACAGGGGTGGGGAATCAGCCCCAGCATTTT. Protein: CSARPTGTGVGNQPQHF.